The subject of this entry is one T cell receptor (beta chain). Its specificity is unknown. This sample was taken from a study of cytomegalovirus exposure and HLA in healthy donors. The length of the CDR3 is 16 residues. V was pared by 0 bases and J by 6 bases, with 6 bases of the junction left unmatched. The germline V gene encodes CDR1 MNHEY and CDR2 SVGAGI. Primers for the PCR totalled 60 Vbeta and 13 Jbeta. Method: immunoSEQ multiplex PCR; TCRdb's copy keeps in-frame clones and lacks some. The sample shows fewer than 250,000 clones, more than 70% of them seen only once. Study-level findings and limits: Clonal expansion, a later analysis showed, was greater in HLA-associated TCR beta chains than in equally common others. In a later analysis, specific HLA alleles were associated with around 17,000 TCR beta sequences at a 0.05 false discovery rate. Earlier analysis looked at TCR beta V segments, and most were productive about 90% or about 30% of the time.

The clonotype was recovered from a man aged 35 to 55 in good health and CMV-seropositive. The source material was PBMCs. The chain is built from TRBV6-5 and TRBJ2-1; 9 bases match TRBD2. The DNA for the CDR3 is TGTGCCAGCAGTTACTCGAACAGCGGGAGGCCCAATGAGCAGTTCTTC. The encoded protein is CASSYSNSGRPNEQFF.